The text below deals with one T cell receptor (beta chain). As yet, its antigen is unknown. The sample comes from a study of post-analysis software for immune sequencing data. Background on the study: Included among the disease courses, which were recorded for the cohort, were relapsing-remitting, secondary progressive and progressive-relapsing multiple sclerosis. Overall study findings and caveats: TRBV5-6, TRBV5-1 and TRBV20-1 were among roughly five TRBV segments more frequent in patients than controls. Normalized Chao1 diversity was significantly reduced in patients versus controls.

Libraries were made from TCR beta cDNA, and they carried unique molecular identifiers. Once about 0.9 to 11 million T cells were used, approximately 470,000 cDNA molecules resulted. A single record per CDR3 protein comes from TCRdb applying MiXCR to the PCR reads. The sample shows about 800,000 distinct CDR3 sequences, roughly 30% of them seen only once. The CDR3 runs 20 residues. Unmatched junction bases numbered 16, after V lost 1 base and J lost 2 bases. Germline CDR1 KGHDR, CDR2 SFDVKD. The sequenced sample was blood. The chain joins TRBV24-1 to TRBJ2-5, with TRBD1 identical over 9 bases. This clonotype originated in a girl aged 5-17 years with multiple sclerosis. CDR3 protein: CATSDFVRDREVGNQETQYF. The CDR3 coding sequence is TGTGCCACCAGTGATTTCGTCCGGGACAGGGAGGTTGGTAATCAAGAGACCCAGTACTTC.